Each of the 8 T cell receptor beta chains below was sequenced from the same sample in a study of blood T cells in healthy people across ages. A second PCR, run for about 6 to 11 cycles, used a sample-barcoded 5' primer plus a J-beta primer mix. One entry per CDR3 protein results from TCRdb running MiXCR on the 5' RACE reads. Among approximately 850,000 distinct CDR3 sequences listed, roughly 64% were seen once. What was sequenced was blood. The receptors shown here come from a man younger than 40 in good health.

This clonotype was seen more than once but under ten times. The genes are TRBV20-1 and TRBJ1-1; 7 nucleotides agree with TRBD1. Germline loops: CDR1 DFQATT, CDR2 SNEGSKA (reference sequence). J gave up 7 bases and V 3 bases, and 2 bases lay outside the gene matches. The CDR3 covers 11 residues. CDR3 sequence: CSARTGFEAFF. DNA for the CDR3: TGCAGTGCTAGGACAGGGTTTGAAGCTTTCTTT.

CDR3 residues: CASSQFQGAAYGYTF. The CDR3 DNA is TGTGCCAGCAGCCAATTTCAGGGGGCGGCCTATGGCTACACCTTC. The chain joins TRBV3-1 to TRBJ1-2; TRBD1 aligns across 8 bases. CDR3 length: 15 amino acids. The junction had 6 bases not matched to a gene; V was cut back by 2 bases and J by 4 bases. The germline V gene encodes CDR1 LGHDT and CDR2 YNNKEL (reference sequence).

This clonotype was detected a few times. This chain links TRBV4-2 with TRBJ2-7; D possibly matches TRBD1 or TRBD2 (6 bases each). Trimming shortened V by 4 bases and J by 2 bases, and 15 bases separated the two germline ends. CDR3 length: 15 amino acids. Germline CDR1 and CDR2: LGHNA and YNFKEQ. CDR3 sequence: CASSPGAGGTYEQYF. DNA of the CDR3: TGTGCCAGCAGCCCTGGGGCCGGGGGCACCTACGAGCAGTACTTC.

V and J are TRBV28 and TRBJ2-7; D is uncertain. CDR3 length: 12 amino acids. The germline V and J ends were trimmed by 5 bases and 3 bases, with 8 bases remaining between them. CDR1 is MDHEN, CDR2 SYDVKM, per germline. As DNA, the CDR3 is TGTGCCAGCAGTCTCGAGTTCTACGAGCAGTACTTC. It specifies CASSLEFYEQYF. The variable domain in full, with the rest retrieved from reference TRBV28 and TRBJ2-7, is DVKVTQSSRYLVKRTGEKVFLECVQDMDHENMFWYRQDPGLGLRLIYFSYDVKMKEKGDIPEGYSVSREKKERFSLILESASTNQTSMYLCASSLEFYEQYFGPGTRLTVT.

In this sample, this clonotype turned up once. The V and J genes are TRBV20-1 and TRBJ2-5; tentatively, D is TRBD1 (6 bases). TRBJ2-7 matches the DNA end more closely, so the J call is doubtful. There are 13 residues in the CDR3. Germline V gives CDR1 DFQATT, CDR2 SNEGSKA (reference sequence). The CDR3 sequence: CSARDTAAYEQYF. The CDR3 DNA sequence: TGCAGTGCTCGGGACACCGCGGCGTACGAGCAGTACTTC.

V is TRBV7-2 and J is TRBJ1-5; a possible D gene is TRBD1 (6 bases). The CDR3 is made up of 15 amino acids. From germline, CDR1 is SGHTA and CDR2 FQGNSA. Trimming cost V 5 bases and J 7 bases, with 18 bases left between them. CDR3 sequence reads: CASSAARGRDQPQHF. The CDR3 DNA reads TGTGCCAGCAGCGCAGCGCGGGGGCGCGACCAGCCCCAGCATTTT.

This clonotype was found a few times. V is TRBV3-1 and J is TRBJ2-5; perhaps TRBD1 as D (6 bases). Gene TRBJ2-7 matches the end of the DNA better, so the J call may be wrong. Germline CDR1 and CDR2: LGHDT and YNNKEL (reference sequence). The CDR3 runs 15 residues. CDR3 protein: CASSQGLQGTYEQYF. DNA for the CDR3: TGTGCCAGCAGCCAAGGTTTACAGGGAACGTACGAGCAGTACTTC.

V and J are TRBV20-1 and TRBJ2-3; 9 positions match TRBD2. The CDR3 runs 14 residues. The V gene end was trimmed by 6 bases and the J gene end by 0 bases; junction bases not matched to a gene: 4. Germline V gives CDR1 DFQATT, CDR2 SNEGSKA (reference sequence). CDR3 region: CSAGAGGSTDTQYF. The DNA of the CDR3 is TGCAGTGCCGGAGCGGGAGGAAGCACAGATACGCAGTATTTT.